This T cell receptor beta chain was recorded in a study of low-dose radiotherapy and immunotherapy resistance in tumors. Study in general: Fractions of 1 Gy went to Cohort 2 every two weeks, for 13 Gy over 26 weeks.

This clonotype was counted many times. TRAV- and TRBV-specific primers primed first-strand cDNA, covering alpha and beta chains. TCR amplification involved 20 PCR cycles with a constant-region primer and V-primer adapter. Isolated mRNA underwent amplification by in vitro transcription. TCRdb re-analysed the reads in MiXCR, keeping a single row per CDR3 protein. The table records tens of thousands of distinct CDR3 sequences, 20% to 25% of them present only once. Germline CDR1 SGHVS, CDR2 FQNEAQ. The CDR3 loop spans 15 amino acids. The V gene lost 5 bases and the J gene lost 4 bases, with 14 bases spanning the gap. Time point described: after trial treatment. This sample's treatment: LDRT plus nivolumab, ipilimumab, low-dose cyclophosphamide and aspirin (RACIN trial).

The sequence derives from a female donor with ovarian cancer. This sample comprised PBMCs, obtained after low-dose radiotherapy plus immunotherapy. The V call is TRBV7-8, the J call TRBJ2-2; the D is unclear. The DNA for the CDR3 is TGTGCCAGCAGCATAAGGGCCGCACGCACCGGGGAGCTGTTTTTT. Its protein is CASSIRAARTGELFF.